Detailed here is one TCR beta chain. Its antigen is still unknown. Within one base of it there is no much larger clone, and no base qualities were kept. The collaborating institutions used their own protocols to collect whole blood in K2EDTA tubes. Collaborator samples were shipped for TCRbeta analysis as frozen whole blood, isolated PBMCs, or DNA extracted from either sample type. This specimen comes from a study of blood T cell repertoires in COVID-19 (dated by TCRdb to 2019 to 2021). Looking at the study overall: Samples covering the acute and convalescent phases of COVID-19 were provided by collaborators in the United States, Italy and Spain. Subjects who had been exposed to COVID-19, were actively infected with it, or had recovered from it provided the deeply sampled blood TCRbeta repertoires that made up the dataset. The prospective study material was composed of cDNA or gDNA derived from T cells, B-cell-depleted T cells, or PBMCs. Where HLA class I and class II types were available, the types were taken from metadata supplied by the sample provider, not from assay-based typing. A freely available public database, intended as a resource for researchers studying the immune response to SARS-CoV-2, is where the repertoires were released. A de-identified subject ID, COVID-19 status, age in years and sex were almost always included in the sample metadata. The samples were drawn from the first 160 participants of the ongoing ImmuneRACE study and from about 1,200 subjects provided by 6 global collaborators.

The immunoSEQ Assay, a bias-controlled multiplex PCR, was used to amplify TCRbeta CDR3 regions from genomic DNA. On the study's bioinformatics: Nucleated cell counts per sample were estimated from amplification of reference gene primers within the assay. To quantify the absolute abundance of each unique TCRbeta CDR3 rearrangement, sequence reads were collapsed and filtered. For each sample, productive Simpson clonality was calculated by taking the square root of Simpson's diversity index across productive rearrangements. TCRdb provides this immuneACCESS table in a form limited to in-frame rearrangements. Some clones are lacking; in checked studies, under half of them reflect an unresolved V gene, and why the rest are absent is not known. V, J and clone size are taken as reported in that table, and D and trimming were inferred from the DNA itself. The sample profile shows 150,000 to 200,000 clones; about 86% of them were found once. The top ten constitute 3.5% to 4.5% of the sample.

Overall results and qualifications from the work: Clinical and demographic metadata were provided uncurated, with the amount varying by source and participant.

The germline V gene supplies CDR1 MNHEY and CDR2 SVGEGT. Taken from cysteine to phenylalanine, the CDR3 has 15 residues. Only CDR3 DNA is held: 45 bases, read in frame from base 1. Trimming at the junction amounts to 2 bases on V and 0 bases on J, and the germline ends lie 11 bases apart. This TCR was recovered from a man younger than 35 with active or convalescent COVID-19. The V and J segments used are TRBV6-2 or TRBV6-3 and TRBJ2-7, with no reliable assignment of the D segment. Sequencing was done on a sample of peripheral blood. The CDR3 reads CASSYDPTSSYEQYF. The sequenced DNA: TGTGCCAGCAGTTACGATCCCACCAGCTCCTACGAGCAGTACTTC.